Listed below are T cell receptor beta chains from one sample, sequenced in a study of OX40 agonist ivuxolimab in advanced cancers. Method: immunoSEQ multiplex PCR; TCRdb's copy keeps in-frame clones and lacks some. The data contain 40,000 to 55,000 clones, roughly 90% of them singletons. Sequences were derived from CD4+ or CD8+ T cells sorted from blood, sampled in a trial of the OX40 agonist ivuxolimab. The receptors shown here come from an adult with an advanced solid tumor such as melanoma, head and neck, liver or kidney cancer. Both conserved end residues are part of each CDR3. A D gene is named only where the DNA matches it firmly. The listing skips clone size in some rows; elsewhere it reads once, few, many or a size class.

V gene	J gene	D gene	clone size	CDR3 DNA	CDR3 protein
TRBV29-1	TRBJ2-7	.	.	TGCAGCGTTTCGTTGCCCTACGAGCAGTACTTC	CSVSLPYEQYF
TRBV6-1	TRBJ2-5	.	few	TGTGCCAGCAGTGAATGGATTGCGAGAAAAGAGACCCAGTACTTC	CASSEWIARKETQYF
TRBV5-1	TRBJ2-7	.	.	TGCGCCAGCAGCTTGGAGTCCTACGAGCAGTACTTC	CASSLESYEQYF
TRBV7-8	TRBJ2-7	TRBD2	.	TGTGCCAGCCGCTACGGGGGGAGCTCCTACGAGCAGTACTTC	CASRYGGSSYEQYF
TRBV10-2	TRBJ2-7	.	once	TGCGCCAGCACCCTCGGCAGGGTGTTCGAGCAGTACTTC	CASTLGRVFEQYF
TRBV4-1	TRBJ1-1	.	once	TGCGCCAGCAGCCAAGAGCCGGGAATGAACACTGAAGCTTTCTTT	CASSQEPGMNTEAFF
TRBV5-1	TRBJ2-7	TRBD1	.	TGCGCCAGCAGCTTACGACAGGGCTACGAGCAGTACTTC	CASSLRQGYEQYF
TRBV30	TRBJ2-1	TRBD2	.	TGTGCCTGGGCCCCCACTAGCGGGAGCCTTAATGAGCAGTTCTTC	CAWAPTSGSLNEQFF
TRBV2	TRBJ1-1	TRBD1	.	TGTGCCAGCAGTGAAGCGGGGAGAGGGACAGTTGAAGCTTTCTTT	CASSEAGRGTVEAFF
TRBV4-1	TRBJ2-5	TRBD1	.	TGCGCCAGCAGCCAAACTTTGACAGGGCCCAACCAAGAGACCCAGTACTTC	CASSQTLTGPNQETQYF
TRBV7-7	TRBJ2-5	.	.	TGTGCCAGCAGCTTGGACCGGGACCAACAAGAGACCCAGTACTTC	CASSLDRDQQETQYF
TRBV7-9	TRBJ2-5	TRBD2	.	TGTGCCAGCAGCCGTAAGAATAGCGGGGCCCAAGAGACCCAGTACTTC	CASSRKNSGAQETQYF
TRBV7-6	TRBJ2-7	.	once	TGTGCCAGCAGCTTTAAACTCGGAGCCCACGAGCAGTACTTC	CASSFKLGAHEQYF
TRBV4-1	TRBJ1-2	.	.	TGCGCCAGCAGCCAAGGAGAAGGGGTTCGCGGCTACACCTTC	CASSQGEGVRGYTF
TRBV7-8	TRBJ1-1	.	.	TGTGCCAGCAGCTTACAGCTCGTAACCGGGACTAAGAACACTGAAGCTTTCTTT	CASSLQLVTGTKNTEAFF
TRBV29-1	TRBJ1-1	.	.	TGCAGCGTTGATGGCAGATTTGAAGCTTTCTTT	CSVDGRFEAFF
TRBV6-5	TRBJ2-7	.	once	TGTGCCAGCAGGCCGTGGGGGTCCCTTATGGACGAGCAGTACTTC	CASRPWGSLMDEQYF
TRBV27	TRBJ2-7	TRBD1	once	TGTGCCAGCAGTTCACCGGGACAGGCCTACGAGCAGTACTTC	CASSSPGQAYEQYF
TRBV5-6	TRBJ1-4	.	.	TGTGCCAGCAGCTTGGGGGGAAAACTGTTTTTT	CASSLGGKLFF
TRBV4-1	TRBJ2-7	TRBD2	.	TGCGCCAGCAGCCACATCGGGACTAGCTACGAGCAGTACTTC	CASSHIGTSYEQYF
TRBV27	TRBJ2-7	TRBD1	.	TGTGCCAGCAGTTTATCGAGGGACAGGGGCTCCTACGAGCAGTACTTC	CASSLSRDRGSYEQYF
TRBV7-9	TRBJ2-5	.	.	TGTGCCAGCAGCTTAGAACACGAGACCCAGTACTTC	CASSLEHETQYF
TRBV7-9	TRBJ1-1	.	.	TGTGCCAGCAGCTTATGGGGGGACACTGAAGCTTTCTTT	CASSLWGDTEAFF
TRBV27	TRBJ1-5	.	.	TGTGCCAGCAGCCAGTTTAGGGGCAATCAGCCCCAGCATTTT	CASSQFRGNQPQHF
TRBV4-1	TRBJ1-1	.	few	TGCGCCAGCAGGAACAGTCAGGGGACTGAAGCTTTCTTT	CASRNSQGTEAFF
TRBV7-9	TRBJ2-5	.	.	TGTGCCAGCAGCTTCCCCGGGGACGGGGAATCCCAAGAGACCCAGTACTTC	CASSFPGDGESQETQYF
TRBV7-9	TRBJ2-7	.	.	TGTGCCAGCAGCTTAGTCACGGTCGACGAGCAGTACTTC	CASSLVTVDEQYF
TRBV30	TRBJ2-3	TRBD2	.	TGTGCCTGGAGTGGCCTTGAGGGAGGGGATACAGATACGCAGTATTTT	CAWSGLEGGDTDTQYF
TRBV4-1	TRBJ2-7	.	once	TGCGCCAGCAGCCAAGACCCCAATGACTCAATCTACGAGCAGTACTTC	CASSQDPNDSIYEQYF
TRBV7-8	TRBJ2-7	.	.	TGTGCCAGCAGCCCCAGGGGGGGCCACGAGCAGTACTTC	CASSPRGGHEQYF